The rows below give T cell receptor beta chains drawn from one sample of a study of blood T cells in healthy people across ages. From the 5' RACE reads, TCRdb called clonotypes with MiXCR, one entry per CDR3 protein. Of 1.6 million or so distinct CDR3 sequences detected, almost 35% appear once; the ten largest clones hold approximately 10%. The sample comprised blood. All receptors come from a woman in her 30s in good health. The CDR3 runs from the conserved cysteine through the conserved F or W. The order of the fields is J gene, V gene, D gene, clone size, CDR3 DNA, CDR3 protein. A D gene is named only where the DNA matches it firmly. Clone size is not always given. Where it is, it says once, few, many or a class for expanded clones.

TRBJ1-2 | TRBV4-2 | - | - | TGTGCCAGCAGCCAAGATAAGGATAACTATGGCTACACCTTC | CASSQDKDNYGYTF
TRBJ2-7 | TRBV5-4 | TRBD2 | few | TGTGCCAGCAGCCTAGAGGGCGGGGGGCCCTCCTACGAGCAGTACTTC | CASSLEGGGPSYEQYF
TRBJ2-5 | TRBV7-2 | - | - | TGTGCCAGCAGCTCCCGACAGAGGCAAGAGACCCAGTACTTC | CASSSRQRQETQYF
TRBJ2-7 | TRBV4-1 | - | - | TGCGCCAGCAGCCAAGCCGCCACCCCATACGAGCAGTACTTC | CASSQAATPYEQYF
TRBJ1-1 | TRBV6-1 | - | - | TGTGCCAGCAGTGAAGACAGGGTAAAGGCGACTGAAGCTTTCTTT | CASSEDRVKATEAFF
TRBJ1-2 | TRBV28 | TRBD1 | - | TGTGCCAGCAGTTCGACAGGGGTTTTATCCTATGGCTACACCTTC | CASSSTGVLSYGYTF
TRBJ1-2 | TRBV20-1 | TRBD1 | few | TGCAGTGCCCGGGACAGGCTCCGAACTTGGGATGGCTACACCTTC | CSARDRLRTWDGYTF
TRBJ1-2 | TRBV9 | TRBD1 | - | TGTGCCAGCAGCGGAAGGGGACAGGGAAAGGCTGGCTACACCTTC | CASSGRGQGKAGYTF
TRBJ2-3 | TRBV5-1 | - | - | TGCGCCAGCAGCTTAAACAGACCAGGGGGCACAGATACGCAGTATTTT | CASSLNRPGGTDTQYF
TRBJ2-1 | TRBV11-3 | TRBD1 | few | TGTGCCAGCAGCCGAGGACAGGGGGCAACAAATGAGCAGTTCTTC | CASSRGQGATNEQFF
TRBJ2-7 | TRBV5-1 | - | many | TGCGCCAGCAGCTCGGGGGACATTGACGAGCAGTACTTC | CASSSGDIDEQYF
TRBJ2-1 | TRBV27 | TRBD1 | - | TGTGCCAGCAGTTCGGGGTGGACAGGGGAGGAGCAGTTCTTC | CASSSGWTGEEQFF
TRBJ2-1 | TRBV6-1 | TRBD2 | - | TGTGCCAGCAACCCCGGGACTAGCTTTTTCTACAATGAGCAGTTCTTC | CASNPGTSFFYNEQFF
TRBJ2-1 | TRBV24-1 | TRBD1 | few | TGTGCCACCAGTGATTTCAGGGGGCCTACTAATGAGCAGTTCTTC | CATSDFRGPTNEQFF
TRBJ1-1 | TRBV9 | - | - | TGTGCCAGCAGCGTAGGGGAGACCACTGAAGCTTTCTTT | CASSVGETTEAFF
TRBJ2-3 | TRBV2 | - | - | TGTGCCAGCAGCCTGGGGGGAGATACGCGGTATTTT | CASSLGGDTRYF
TRBJ2-3 | TRBV5-1 | TRBD2 | - | TGCGCCAGCACGGGACTAGGGAATTTGGATACGCAGTATTTT | CASTGLGNLDTQYF
TRBJ2-1 | TRBV9 | TRBD2 | - | TGTGCCGGCAGCGACCCGATCCGCGGGGGATACAATGAGCAGTTCTTC | CAGSDPIRGGYNEQFF
TRBJ2-4 | TRBV6-2/TRBV6-3 | - | few | TGTGCCAGCAGTTCCCTCGATTGGGGGAAAAACATTCAGTACTTC | CASSSLDWGKNIQYF
TRBJ2-1 | TRBV20-1 | TRBD2 | - | TGCAGCTCAGTTGGGGCTAGCGGGAGGTTGAACAATGAGCAGTTCTTC | CSSVGASGRLNNEQFF
TRBJ1-1 | TRBV7-2 | - | few | TGTGCCAGCAGCTTAGTCAACAACAGAGAAGCTTTCTTT | CASSLVNNREAFF
TRBJ2-5 | TRBV5-1 | - | many | TGCGCCAGCAGCTCCGGGACGAACCAAGAGACCCAGTACTTC | CASSSGTNQETQYF